Below are 27 T cell receptor beta chains sequenced from a single sample in a study of T cells in Graves' hyperthyroidism and ophthalmopathy. Amplification of TCR beta CDR3 regions was performed using RNA transcripts as template. An initial round of RT-PCR targeting the TCR CDR3 relied on the HTBI primer set. TCRdb processed the multiplex PCR reads anew with MiXCR; each CDR3 protein has one entry. The sample has over 700,000 distinct CDR3 sequences, around a third seen once; the top ten hold around 30%. Sequencing input: blood. The receptors shown here come from a woman in her thirties or forties with Graves' hyperthyroidism.

The V call is TRBV5-8, the J call TRBJ1-2; D gene uncertain. The V end lost 0 bases, the J end lost 6 bases, and 18 bases lay between the germline ends. The CDR3 has 16 amino acids. Germline V lookup: CDR1 SGHTS, CDR2 YDEGEE. CDR3 protein: CASSLAARRRRDGYTF. DNA of the CDR3: TGTGCCAGCAGCTTGGCTGCTCGGAGGAGACGAGATGGCTACACCTTC. The full variable domain, its missing parts supplied by reference TRBV5-8 and TRBJ1-2, is EAGVTQSPTHLIKTRGQQATLRCSPISGHTSVYWYQQALGLGLQFLLWYDEGEERNRGNFPPRFSGRQFPNYSSELNVNALELEDSALYLCASSLAARRRRDGYTFGSGTRLTVV.

This clonotype was seen at least ten times. The V and J genes are TRBV7-2 and TRBJ1-3; 7 nucleotides line up with TRBD1. The CDR3 has 15 residues. Germline CDR1 reads SGHTA; CDR2 reads FQGNSA. V lost 5 bases and J lost 4; bases outside the gene matches: 8. The CDR3 coding sequence is TGTGCCAGCAGCCGTCGACAGGGCGACGGAAACACCATATATTTT. Amino acids: CASSRRQGDGNTIYF.

V gene TRBV12-3 or TRBV12-4 combines with J gene TRBJ2-5, with D tentatively TRBD1 or TRBD2 (5 bases each). Trimming stripped 7 bases from V and 4 bases from J, with 19 bases between. CDR3 length: 15 residues. The CDR3 is CASNRGAVVSETQYF. Written as DNA, the CDR3 is TGTGCCAGCAATCGAGGGGCCGTGGTGTCAGAGACCCAGTACTTC.

Ten or more counts support this clonotype. This chain uses TRBV12-3 or TRBV12-4 with TRBJ1-5; D is possibly TRBD1 (5 bases). This CDR3 contains 14 residues. V was shortened by 3 bases and J by 6 bases, with 12 bases between the two germline ends. CDR3 sequence reads: CASSLAGGVQPQHF. The CDR3 DNA sequence: TGTGCCAGCAGTTTGGCTGGGGGAGTTCAGCCCCAGCATTTT.

This clonotype was counted ten times or more. The V call is TRBV2, the J call TRBJ1-1, with 7 positions matching TRBD1. V trimming: 7 bases; J trimming: 5 bases; junction bases outside the gene matches: 13. CDR1 is SNHLY, CDR2 FYNNEI, per germline. The CDR3 consists of 15 residues. Here the CDR3 DNA reads TGTGCCAGCAACCCATTACAGGGGACGGGAACTGAAGCTTTCTTT. Its protein is CASNPLQGTGTEAFF.

This clonotype has ten or more counts. V gene TRBV6-5 combines with J gene TRBJ1-2, with 8 bases aligning to TRBD1. V was clipped by 8 bases and J by 7 bases; unmatched bases: 9. Germline V lookup: CDR1 MNHEY, CDR2 SVGAGI. The CDR3 runs 13 residues. Here the CDR3 DNA reads TGTGCCAGCCGAGGACAGGGAACGGGTGGCTACACCTTC. It encodes CASRGQGTGGYTF.

Points on this clonotype: Since a much larger clone is just one base distant, this may be a read error. This rearrangement joins TRBV7-2 to TRBJ2-5; no definite D call. V shed 2 bases and J shed 1 base, with 11 bases lying between them. There are 15 residues in the CDR3. The germline V gene encodes CDR1 SGHTA and CDR2 FQGNSA. CDR3 sequence (DNA): TGTGCCAGCAGCTTAAATTCGGTGTGCCAAGAGACCCAGTACTTC. Amino acids: CASSLNSVCQETQYF.

On this clonotype itself: The DNA is left out, because the CDR3 cannot be placed on it with certainty; the CDR3 is given as TCRdb lists it. The CDR3 protein is CASSPPSQGSCFF. The V call is TRBV18, the J call TRBJ2-2. Inclusive of both ends, the CDR3 amounts to 13 amino acids. CDR1 and CDR2 from the germline V gene are KGHSH and LQKENI.

A note on this clonotype: A much larger clone is a single base away; this may be a read error. V and J are TRBV2 and TRBJ1-5; no clear D. V lost 4 bases and J lost 3, with 10 bases in between. Germline loops: CDR1 SNHLY, CDR2 FYNNEI. CDR3 length: 14 amino acids. CDR3 residues: CASSGVNTNQPQHF. CDR3 DNA: TGTGCCAGCAGTGGAGTCAATACCAATCAGCCCCAGCATTTT.

The J gene is TRBJ2-7, the V gene TRBV7-2; 9 bases fit TRBD2. V shed 2 bases and J 5 bases; nucleotides not matched to a gene: 10. CDR3 size: 16 residues. The germline gives CDR1 SGHTA, CDR2 FQGNSA. In DNA form, the CDR3 reads TGTGCCAGCAGCTTAAAAGCGGGAGGCCTGTTGAACGAGCAGTACTTC. It codes for CASSLKAGGLLNEQYF.

This clonotype has a count of ten or more. V gene TRBV10-2 combines with J gene TRBJ2-2; D may correspond to TRBD1 or TRBD2 (7 bases each). Trimming cost V 5 bases and J 6 bases, with 31 bases left between them. Germline assignment: CDR1 WSHSY and CDR2 SAAADI. The CDR3 length is 20 residues. The CDR3, as DNA: TGCGCCAGCAGTTCAATACTTACAGGGGCGGGAGCTAGTTTGGCCGGGGAGCTGTTTTTT. Protein product: CASSSILTGAGASLAGELFF.

This clonotype was observed a handful of times. The V gene is TRBV6-2 or TRBV6-3, the J gene TRBJ1-4, with D possibly being TRBD1 (6 bases). From germline, CDR1 is MNHEY and CDR2 SVGEGT. There are 15 residues in the CDR3. Trimming took off 5 bases at V and 3 bases at J, with 13 bases between the two ends. The CDR3 nucleotides are TGTGCCAGCAGTCGCTACAGGGATGCTAATGAAAAACTGTTTTTT. Protein: CASSRYRDANEKLFF.

The chain recombines TRBV9 with TRBJ2-5; TRBD2 matches at 8 bases. The CDR3 loop spans 17 amino acids. V lost 0 bases to trimming and J lost 1 base; unmatched junction nucleotides: 8. The V gene's germline CDR1 is SGDLS and CDR2 YYNGEE. CDR3 in amino acids: CASSVALGGGRQETQYF. CDR3 coding DNA: TGTGCCAGCAGCGTAGCTTTGGGCGGGGGGCGCCAAGAGACCCAGTACTTC.

The V and J genes are TRBV6-5 and TRBJ1-6; weak D call: TRBD1 (6 bases). The CDR3 loop spans 15 amino acids. Trimming stripped 9 bases from V and 7 bases from J, with 19 bases between. From germline, CDR1 is MNHEY and CDR2 SVGAGI. This CDR3 reads CASARGLPRNSPLHF. The CDR3 DNA reads as TGTGCCAGTGCCAGGGGTCTCCCCCGAAATTCACCCCTCCACTTT.

This clonotype has a count of ten or more. V gene TRBV29-1 combines with J gene TRBJ1-1; 10 positions agree with TRBD1. The V gene's germline CDR1 is SQVTM and CDR2 ANQGSEA. V dropped 6 bases and J dropped 6; count of bases not matched to a gene: 7. The CDR3 is 13 residues long. CDR3 amino acids: CSVGRTGGPEAFF. In DNA form, the CDR3 reads TGCAGCGTGGGTAGGACAGGGGGACCTGAAGCTTTCTTT.

V usage is TRBV6-5 and J usage is TRBJ1-5; possible D gene TRBD1, 5 bases. CDR3 length: 14 residues. The V gene lost 10 bases and the J gene lost 3 bases, with 16 bases spanning the gap. Per the germline V gene, CDR1 is MNHEY and CDR2 is SVGAGI. CDR3 in amino acids: CATYSGLFNQPQHF. The CDR3, as DNA: TGTGCCACCTACTCAGGGCTGTTCAATCAGCCCCAGCATTTT.

This clonotype has a handful of counts. The J gene is TRBJ1-4, the V gene TRBV13; the match to TRBD1 covers 7 bases. V dropped 5 bases and J dropped 0; count of bases not matched to a gene: 6. Germline V gives CDR1 PRHDT, CDR2 FYEKMQ (reference sequence). This CDR3 contains 16 residues. In DNA form, the CDR3 reads TGTGCCAGCAGCCAGGGGGACCCAGCAACTAATGAAAAACTGTTTTTT. As protein: CASSQGDPATNEKLFF. The whole variable domain, filled in from reference TRBV13 and TRBJ1-4, reads AAGVIQSPRHLIKEKRETATLKCYPIPRHDTVYWYQQGPGQDPQFLISFYEKMQSDKGSIPDRFSAQQFSDYHSELNMSSLELGDSALYFCASSQGDPATNEKLFFGSGTQLSVL.

V gene TRBV29-1 combines with J gene TRBJ2-1; TRBD1 matches at 10 bases. V lost 7 bases and J lost 9; bases outside the gene matches: 6. This CDR3 is built from 12 residues. Germline-derived CDR1 and CDR2 are SQVTM and ANQGSEA. CDR3 sequence reads: CSGRQGAGEQFF. For the CDR3, the DNA is TGCAGCGGGAGACAGGGGGCCGGTGAGCAGTTCTTC.

The rearrangement links TRBV28 to TRBJ2-7, with TRBD2 matching over 14 bases. This CDR3 comprises 17 residues. Germline trimming cut 6 bases from V and 7 bases from J; bases unmatched to any gene: 14. Germline CDR1 and CDR2: MDHEN and SYDVKM. The CDR3 reads CASSRTTGTSGSDEQYF. DNA of the CDR3: TGTGCCAGCAGCAGAACCACCGGGACTAGCGGGAGCGATGAGCAGTACTTC.

CDR3 sequence: CASSRTQGSGANVLTF. The CDR3 nucleotides read TGTGCCAGCAGCCGAACTCAGGGCTCCGGGGCCAACGTCCTGACTTTC. The rearrangement uses TRBV3-1 and TRBJ2-6; D is perhaps TRBD1 (5 bases). CDR3 size: 16 residues. Trimming pared 4 bases from V and 4 bases from J, leaving 14 bases between. CDR1 and CDR2 (germline): LGHDT, YNNKEL (reference sequence).

This chain connects TRBV2 to TRBJ2-7; D may be TRBD2 (6 bases). The CDR3 consists of 16 residues. V lost 1 base and J lost 3, with 16 bases in between. Germline values: CDR1 SNHLY, CDR2 FYNNEI. The DNA of the CDR3 is TGTGCCAGCAGTGAAGGTCCCCAGATGGGGGGCTACGAGCAGTACTTC. Its translation: CASSEGPQMGGYEQYF.

The V gene is TRBV5-6, the J gene TRBJ1-1, with D possibly being TRBD1 (6 bases). The CDR3 covers 15 residues. V was clipped by 4 bases and J by 5 bases, with 18 bases between them. Germline V CDR1 and CDR2: SGHDT, YYEEEE. The CDR3 spells CASSAEGGARTEAFF. The CDR3 DNA is TGTGCCAGCAGCGCCGAGGGGGGCGCAAGGACTGAAGCTTTCTTT.

As to this clonotype: A junction end diverges from the germline sequence, so it may reflect a read error. The gene calls are TRBV10-3 and TRBJ2-7; tentatively, D is TRBD1 (5 bases). The CDR3 covers 14 residues. Looked up from germline, CDR1 is ENHRY and CDR2 is SYGVKD. The CDR3 sequence: CASSYFTGSYEQYF. CDR3 bases: TGTGCCAGCAGTTACTTTACAGGAAGCTACGAGCAGTACTTC.

The V and J genes are TRBV7-2 and TRBJ1-2; D uncertain. V was shortened by 0 bases and J by 10 bases, with 9 bases between the two germline ends. This CDR3 is built from 12 residues. Germline V CDR1 and CDR2: SGHTA, FQGNSA. DNA of the CDR3: TGTGCCAGCAGCTTAGCTAGCGAGGCCTACACCTTC. This gives the protein CASSLASEAYTF.

There are many counts of this clonotype. The gene calls are TRBV7-9 and TRBJ2-2; 8 nucleotides match TRBD1. The CDR3 has 17 residues. Germline V gene lookup returns CDR1 SEHNR and CDR2 FQNEAQ (reference sequence). With 5 bases clipped from V and 0 bases from J, the junction kept 8 bases outside the gene matches. CDR3 DNA: TGTGCCAGCAGCGCCGCAAGGACAGGGACGAACACCGGGGAGCTGTTTTTT. Translation gives CASSAARTGTNTGELFF.

In its sample, this clonotype was seen many times. The rearrangement joins TRBV20-1 to TRBJ1-2; D call uncertain. The V end was cut by 6 bases, the J end by 0 bases, with 11 bases between. From germline, CDR1 is DFQATT and CDR2 SNEGSKA (reference sequence). The CDR3 consists of 13 residues. DNA for the CDR3: TGCAGTGCCAGGTGGCGGTCTAACTATGGCTACACCTTC. Protein product: CSARWRSNYGYTF.

On this clonotype: Just one base apart from a much larger clone, this may be a read error. J is TRBJ1-4 and V is TRBV19; 7 bases fit TRBD1. The CDR3 length is 14 residues. Germline lookup yields CDR1 LNHDA and CDR2 SQIVND (reference sequence). In DNA, the CDR3 is TGTGCCTGTAGTCACAGGGGACCTAATGAAAAACTGTTTTTT. As protein: CACSHRGPNEKLFF.